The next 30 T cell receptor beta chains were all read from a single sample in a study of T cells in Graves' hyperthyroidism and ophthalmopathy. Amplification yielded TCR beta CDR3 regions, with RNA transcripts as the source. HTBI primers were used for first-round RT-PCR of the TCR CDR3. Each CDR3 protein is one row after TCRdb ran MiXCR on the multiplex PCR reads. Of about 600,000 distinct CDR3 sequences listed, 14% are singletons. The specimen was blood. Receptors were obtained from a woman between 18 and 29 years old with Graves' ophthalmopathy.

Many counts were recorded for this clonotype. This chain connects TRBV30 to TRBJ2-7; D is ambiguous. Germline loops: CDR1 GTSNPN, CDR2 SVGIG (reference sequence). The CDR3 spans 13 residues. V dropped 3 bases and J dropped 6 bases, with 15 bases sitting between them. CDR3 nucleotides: TGTGCCTGGAGCCTACGAATCTCCGCCGAGCAGTACTTC. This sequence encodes CAWSLRISAEQYF.

For the CDR3, the DNA is TGTGCCAGCAGTATCGAATCCGGCTCCTACAACGAGCAGTACTTC. It is translated as CASSIESGSYNEQYF. The chain carries TRBV12-3 or TRBV12-4 and TRBJ2-7; no clear D. The CDR3 contains 15 residues. The V gene lost 5 bases and the J gene lost 5 bases, with 19 bases spanning the gap.

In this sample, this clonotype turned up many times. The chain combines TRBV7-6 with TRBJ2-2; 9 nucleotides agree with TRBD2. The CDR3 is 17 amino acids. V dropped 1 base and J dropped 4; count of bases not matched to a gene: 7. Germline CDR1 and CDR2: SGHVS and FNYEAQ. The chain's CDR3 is CASSLVSLAGSTGELFF. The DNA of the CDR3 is TGTGCCAGCAGCTTAGTATCCCTAGCGGGGTCCACCGGGGAGCTGTTTTTT.

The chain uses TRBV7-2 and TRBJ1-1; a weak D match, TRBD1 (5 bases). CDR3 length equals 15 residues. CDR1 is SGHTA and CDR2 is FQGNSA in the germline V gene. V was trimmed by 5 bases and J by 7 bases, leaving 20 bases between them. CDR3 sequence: CASSPRGGRESEAFF. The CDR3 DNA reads TGTGCCAGCAGCCCACGGGGGGGACGAGAAAGTGAAGCTTTCTTT.

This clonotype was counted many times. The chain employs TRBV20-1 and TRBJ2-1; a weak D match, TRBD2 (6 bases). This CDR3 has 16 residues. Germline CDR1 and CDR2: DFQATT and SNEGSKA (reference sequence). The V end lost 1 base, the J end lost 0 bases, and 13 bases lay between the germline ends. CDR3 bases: TGCAGTGCTAGAGCGTCGAGCGGGCTCTCCTACAATGAGCAGTTCTTC. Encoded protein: CSARASSGLSYNEQFF.

The CDR3 here is CASSLDGQGSGLAGTTGELFF. In DNA form, the CDR3 reads TGTGCCAGCAGCTTAGACGGACAGGGGTCGGGACTAGCGGGGACCACCGGGGAGCTGTTTTTT. This chain uses TRBV7-9 with TRBJ2-2, with 13 positions matching TRBD2. V gave up 1 base and J gave up 4 bases; unmatched junction bases: 15. CDR1 and CDR2 from the germline V gene are SEHNR and FQNEAQ (reference sequence). This CDR3 is built from 21 residues. Looking up the rest from reference TRBV7-9 and TRBJ2-2 gives the full variable domain: DTGVSQNPRHKITKRGQNVTFRCDPISEHNRLYWYRQTLGQGPEFLTYFQNEAQLEKSRLLSDRFSAERPKGSFSTLEIQRTEQGDSAMYLCASSLDGQGSGLAGTTGELFFGEGSRLTVL.

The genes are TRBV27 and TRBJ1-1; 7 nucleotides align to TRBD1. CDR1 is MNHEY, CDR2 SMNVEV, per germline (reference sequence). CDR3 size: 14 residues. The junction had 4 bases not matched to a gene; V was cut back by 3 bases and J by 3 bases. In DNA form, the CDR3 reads TGTGCCAGCAGTTTTAGGGGGCTTGACACTGAAGCTTTCTTT. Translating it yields CASSFRGLDTEAFF.

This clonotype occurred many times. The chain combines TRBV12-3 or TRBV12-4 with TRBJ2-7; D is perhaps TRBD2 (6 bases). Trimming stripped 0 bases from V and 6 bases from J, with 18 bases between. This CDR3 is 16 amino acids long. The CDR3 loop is CASSLALGGLWREQYF. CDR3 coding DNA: TGTGCCAGCAGTTTAGCGTTGGGGGGATTATGGCGCGAGCAGTACTTC.

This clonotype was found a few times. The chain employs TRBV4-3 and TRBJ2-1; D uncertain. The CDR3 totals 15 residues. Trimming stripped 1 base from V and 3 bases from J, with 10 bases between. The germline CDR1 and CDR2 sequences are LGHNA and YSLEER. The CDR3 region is CASSQGERYYNEQFF. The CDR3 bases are TGCGCCAGCAGCCAAGGAGAGAGGTACTACAATGAGCAGTTCTTC.

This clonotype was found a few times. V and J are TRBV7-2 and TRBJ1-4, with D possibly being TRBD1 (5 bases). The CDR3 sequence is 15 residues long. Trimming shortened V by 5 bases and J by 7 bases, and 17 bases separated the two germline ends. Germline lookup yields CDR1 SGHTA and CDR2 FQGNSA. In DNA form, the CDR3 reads TGTGCCAGCAGCCCCGGGACCCAGAGCAGTGAAAAACTGTTTTTT. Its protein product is CASSPGTQSSEKLFF.

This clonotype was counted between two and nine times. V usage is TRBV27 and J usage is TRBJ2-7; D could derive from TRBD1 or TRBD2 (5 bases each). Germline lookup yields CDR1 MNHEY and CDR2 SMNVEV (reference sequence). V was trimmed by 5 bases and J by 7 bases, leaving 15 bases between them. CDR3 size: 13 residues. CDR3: CASSPWPWGEQYF. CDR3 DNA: TGTGCCAGCAGTCCGTGGCCTTGGGGGGAGCAGTACTTC.

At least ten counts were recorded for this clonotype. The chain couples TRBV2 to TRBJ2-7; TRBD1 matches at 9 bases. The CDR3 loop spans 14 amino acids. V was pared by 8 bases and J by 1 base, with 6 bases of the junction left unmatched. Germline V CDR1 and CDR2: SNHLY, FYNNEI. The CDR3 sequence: CASLLDRGSYEQYF. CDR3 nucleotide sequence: TGTGCCAGCCTTTTGGACAGGGGTTCCTACGAGCAGTACTTC.

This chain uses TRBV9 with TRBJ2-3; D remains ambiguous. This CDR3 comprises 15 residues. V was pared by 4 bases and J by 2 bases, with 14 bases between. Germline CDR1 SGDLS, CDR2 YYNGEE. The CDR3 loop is CASSRAWGNTDTQYF. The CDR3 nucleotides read TGTGCCAGCAGCCGCGCGTGGGGTAACACAGATACGCAGTATTTT.

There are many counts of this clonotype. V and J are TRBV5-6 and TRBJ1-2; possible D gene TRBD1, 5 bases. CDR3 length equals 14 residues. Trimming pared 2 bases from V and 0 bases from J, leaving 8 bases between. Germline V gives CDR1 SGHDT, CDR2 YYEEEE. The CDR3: CASSFGATNYGYTF. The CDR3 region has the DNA TGTGCCAGCAGCTTTGGGGCTACTAACTATGGCTACACCTTC.

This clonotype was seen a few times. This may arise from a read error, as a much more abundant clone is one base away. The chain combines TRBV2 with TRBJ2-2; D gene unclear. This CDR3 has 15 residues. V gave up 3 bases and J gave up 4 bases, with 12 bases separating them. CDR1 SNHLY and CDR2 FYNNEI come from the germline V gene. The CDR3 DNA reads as TGTGCCAGCAGTGATTCGCCTACGAGCACCGGGGAGCTGTTTTTT. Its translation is CASSDSPTSTGELFF.

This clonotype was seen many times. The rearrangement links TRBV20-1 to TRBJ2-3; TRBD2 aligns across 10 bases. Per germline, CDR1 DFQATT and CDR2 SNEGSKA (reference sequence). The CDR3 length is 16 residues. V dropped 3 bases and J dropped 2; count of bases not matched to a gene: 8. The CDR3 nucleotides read TGCAGTGCTAGTCAATCACTAGCGGGGTTCACAGATACGCAGTATTTT. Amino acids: CSASQSLAGFTDTQYF.

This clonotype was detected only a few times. CDR3 protein: CASRPGLGYNEQFF. The CDR3, as DNA: TGTGCCAGTAGACCGGGACTGGGGTACAATGAGCAGTTCTTC. The rearrangement uses TRBV6-5 and TRBJ2-1, with D possibly matching TRBD2 (6 bases). CDR3 length: 14 residues. CDR1 and CDR2 from the germline V gene are MNHEY and SVGAGI. V shed 9 bases and J shed 4 bases, with 16 bases lying between them.

The CDR3 DNA reads TGTGCCAGCAGCCTCGGGACAGGGAGCCAGCCCCAGCATTTT. This codes for CASSLGTGSQPQHF. The J gene is TRBJ1-5, the V gene TRBV7-2; TRBD1 aligns across 9 bases. Trimming cost V 5 bases and J 7 bases; bases outside gene matches: 6. Germline V gene lookup returns CDR1 SGHTA and CDR2 FQGNSA. This CDR3 is 14 amino acids long.

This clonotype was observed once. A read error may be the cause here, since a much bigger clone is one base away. DNA for the CDR3: TGTGCCAGCAGTGACCGAGGGCTCGAAGCTTTCTTT. Encoded protein: CASSDRGLEAFF. J is TRBJ1-1 and V is TRBV24-1, with D unclear. This CDR3 comprises 12 residues. From germline, CDR1 is KGHDR and CDR2 SFDVKD.

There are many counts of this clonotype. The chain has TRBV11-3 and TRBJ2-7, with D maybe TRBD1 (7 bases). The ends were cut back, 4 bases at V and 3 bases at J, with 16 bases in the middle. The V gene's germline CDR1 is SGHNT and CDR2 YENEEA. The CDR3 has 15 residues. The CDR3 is CASSSRGTADYEQYF. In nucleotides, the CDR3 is TGTGCCAGCAGCTCCCGCGGGACAGCCGACTACGAGCAGTACTTC.

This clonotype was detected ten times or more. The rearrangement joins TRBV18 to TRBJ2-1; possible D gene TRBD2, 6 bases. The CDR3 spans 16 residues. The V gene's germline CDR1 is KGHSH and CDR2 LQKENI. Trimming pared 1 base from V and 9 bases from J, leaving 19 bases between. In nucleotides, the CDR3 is TGTGCCAGCTCACCACTAGAAGGCGCGGGGCACACTGAGCAGTTCTTC. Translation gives CASSPLEGAGHTEQFF.

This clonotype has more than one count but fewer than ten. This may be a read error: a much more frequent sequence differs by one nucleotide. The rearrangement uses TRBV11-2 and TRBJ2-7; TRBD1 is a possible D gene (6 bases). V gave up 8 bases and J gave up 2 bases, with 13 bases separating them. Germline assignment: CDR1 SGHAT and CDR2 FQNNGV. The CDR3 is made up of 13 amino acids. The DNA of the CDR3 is TGTGCCAGCGGTGAGGGGGTCCCCTACGAGCAGTACTTC. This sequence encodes CASGEGVPYEQYF.

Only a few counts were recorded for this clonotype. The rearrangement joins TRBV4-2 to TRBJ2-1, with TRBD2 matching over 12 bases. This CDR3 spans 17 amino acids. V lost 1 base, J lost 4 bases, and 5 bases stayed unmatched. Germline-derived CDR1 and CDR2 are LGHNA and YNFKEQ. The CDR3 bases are TGTGCCAGCAGCCAAGTAGGCCTAGCGGGAGGGTACAATGAGCAGTTCTTC. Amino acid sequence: CASSQVGLAGGYNEQFF.

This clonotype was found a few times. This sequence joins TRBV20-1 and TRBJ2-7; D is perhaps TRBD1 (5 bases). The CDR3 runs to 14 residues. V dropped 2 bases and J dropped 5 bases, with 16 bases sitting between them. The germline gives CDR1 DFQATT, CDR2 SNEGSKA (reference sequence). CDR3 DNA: TGCAGTGCTAGAAAGGAACAGGTGCATGACGAGCAGTACTTC. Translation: CSARKEQVHDEQYF.

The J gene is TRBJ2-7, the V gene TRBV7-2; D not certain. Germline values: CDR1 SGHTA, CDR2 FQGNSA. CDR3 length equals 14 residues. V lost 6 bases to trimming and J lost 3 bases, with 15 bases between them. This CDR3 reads CASSYDRTLYEQYF. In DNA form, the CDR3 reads TGTGCCAGCAGTTATGACCGCACCCTCTACGAGCAGTACTTC. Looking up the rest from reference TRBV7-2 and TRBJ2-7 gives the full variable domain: GAGVSQSPSNKVTEKGKDVELRCDPISGHTALYWYRQSLGQGLEFLIYFQGNSAPDKSGLPSDRFSAERTGGSVSTLTIQRTQQEDSAVYLCASSYDRTLYEQYFGPGTRLTVT.

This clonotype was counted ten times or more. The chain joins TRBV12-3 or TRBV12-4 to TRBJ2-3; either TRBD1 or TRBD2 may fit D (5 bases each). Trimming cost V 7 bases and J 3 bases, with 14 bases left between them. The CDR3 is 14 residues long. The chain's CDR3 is CASKRDPSTDTQYF. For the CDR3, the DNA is TGTGCCAGCAAACGGGACCCTTCGACAGATACGCAGTATTTT.

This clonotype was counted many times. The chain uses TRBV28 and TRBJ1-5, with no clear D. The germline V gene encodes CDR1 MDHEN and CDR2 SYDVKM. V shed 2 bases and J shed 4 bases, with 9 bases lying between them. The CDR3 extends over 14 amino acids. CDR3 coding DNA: TGTGCCAGCAGTTTAACCCGTCGAAATCAGCCCCAGCATTTT. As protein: CASSLTRRNQPQHF. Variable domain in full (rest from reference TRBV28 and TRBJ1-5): DVKVTQSSRYLVKRTGEKVFLECVQDMDHENMFWYRQDPGLGLRLIYFSYDVKMKEKGDIPEGYSVSREKKERFSLILESASTNQTSMYLCASSLTRRNQPQHFGDGTRLSIL.

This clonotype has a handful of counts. The CDR3 nucleotides read TGTGCCAGCAGCCCGACCCCTGGAAACACCATATATTTT. Translated, it gives CASSPTPGNTIYF. The chain carries TRBV3-1 and TRBJ1-3; D unresolved. Germline CDR1 is LGHDT and CDR2 is YNNKEL (reference sequence). The length of the CDR3 is 13 residues. V lost 4 bases, J lost 2 bases, and 6 bases lay in between.

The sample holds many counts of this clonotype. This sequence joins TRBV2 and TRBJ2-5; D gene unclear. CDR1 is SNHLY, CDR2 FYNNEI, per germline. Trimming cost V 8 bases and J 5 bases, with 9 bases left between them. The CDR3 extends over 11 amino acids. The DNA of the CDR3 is TGTGCCAGCGCCCCACGGGAGACCCAGTACTTC. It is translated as CASAPRETQYF.

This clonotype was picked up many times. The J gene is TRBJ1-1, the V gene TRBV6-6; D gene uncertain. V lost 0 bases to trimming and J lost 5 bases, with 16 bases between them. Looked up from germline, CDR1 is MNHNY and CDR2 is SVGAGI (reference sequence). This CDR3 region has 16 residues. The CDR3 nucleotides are TGTGCCAGCAGTTACTCAGGGCTTACCACGGGGACTGAAGCTTTCTTT. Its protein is CASSYSGLTTGTEAFF.